The sequence of this T cell receptor (beta chain) was determined in a study of PD-1 blockade in classical Hodgkin lymphoma. Whole-study findings and limits: Baseline diversity resembling that of newly diagnosed patients was seen in complete responders. Newly diagnosed patients had baseline TCR diversity that was reportedly lower than that of healthy donors.

CDR1 is SGHAT and CDR2 is FQNNGV in the germline V gene. This CDR3 is built from 14 residues. Trimming cost V 5 bases and J 7 bases; bases outside gene matches: 5. As for this clone: Its antigen is as yet unknown.

Some clones are missing from TCRdb's copy, which holds only in-frame ones; the method was immunoSEQ multiplex PCR. The sample has about 46,000 clones; around 72% are singletons. All trial patients relapsed after autologous stem cell transplantation. This specimen was peripheral blood mononuclear cells (PBMCs), taken at baseline. The source of this sequence is a human donor with classical Hodgkin lymphoma. The rearrangement uses TRBV11-2 and TRBJ2-1; 10 nucleotides match TRBD1. Written as DNA, the CDR3 is TGTGCCAGCAGCCCCGGGACAGGGGTGAATGAGCAGTTCTTC. This gives the protein CASSPGTGVNEQFF.